This entry lists 9 T cell receptor beta chains sequenced from one sample in a study of blood T cell repertoires in COVID-19. Method: immunoSEQ multiplex PCR; TCRdb's copy keeps in-frame clones and lacks some. The profile shows more than 15,000 clones, 78% of them singletons. Sequencing was carried out using peripheral blood. Every receptor here comes from a man in his 60s with active or convalescent COVID-19.

CDR3 nucleotides: TGTGCCAGAGGACAGGGGGACTATAGCAATCAGCCCCAGCATTTT. Translation: CARGQGDYSNQPQHF. The gene calls are TRBV28 and TRBJ1-5, with 10 positions matching TRBD1. The germline CDR1 and CDR2 sequences are MDHEN and SYDVKM. The CDR3 extends over 15 amino acids. The junction had 5 bases not matched to a gene; V was cut back by 9 bases and J by 0 bases.

This clone is medium-sized (0.01 to 0.1%) in the sample. The rearrangement joins TRBV2 to TRBJ2-7, with 7 bases that match TRBD1. There are 15 residues in the CDR3. The V and J ends lost 6 bases and 5 bases, in that order; junction bases with no gene match: 13. Germline V gene sequence: CDR1 SNHLY, CDR2 FYNNEI. CDR3: CASRPGTAGQNEQYF. The CDR3 region has the DNA TGTGCCAGCAGACCAGGGACAGCCGGCCAGAACGAGCAGTACTTC. Full variable domain (outside the CDR3, taken from reference TRBV2 and TRBJ2-7): EPEVTQTPSHQVTQMGQEVILRCVPISNHLYFYWYRQILGQKVEFLVSFYNNEISEKSEIFDDQFSVERPDGSNFTLKIRSTKLEDSAMYFCASRPGTAGQNEQYFGPGTRLTVT.

This chain uses TRBV30 with TRBJ2-5, with D hard to call. CDR3 length equals 13 residues. Germline V gene data show CDR1 as GTSNPN and CDR2 as SVGIG (reference sequence). Trimming left V 0 bases short and J 5 bases short, with 10 bases between. DNA for the CDR3: TGTGCCTGGAGTGTACGGCCGAGGGAGACCCAGTACTTC. Amino acids: CAWSVRPRETQYF. Based on the CDR3 plus reference TRBV30 and TRBJ2-5, the full variable domain is SQTIHQWPATLVQPVGSPLSLECTVEGTSNPNLYWYRQAAGRGLQLLFYSVGIGQISSEVPQNLSASRPQDRQFILSSKKLLLSDSGFYLCAWSVRPRETQYFGPGTRLLVL.

The gene calls are TRBV4-1 and TRBJ2-6; tentatively, D is TRBD1 (5 bases). Germline V CDR1 and CDR2: MGHRA, YSYEKL. Deletions cut 1 base from V and 0 bases from J, with 10 bases between. This CDR3 contains 17 residues. The CDR3 DNA reads TGCGCCAGCAGCCAAGCAGGGCTGAGCTCTGGGGCCAACGTCCTGACTTTC. It specifies CASSQAGLSSGANVLTF.

This sequence joins TRBV11-3 and TRBJ1-1; TRBD1 might be the D (6 bases). V was trimmed by 9 bases and J by 4 bases, leaving 18 bases between them. CDR3 length equals 14 residues. Germline CDR1 reads SGHNT; CDR2 reads YENEEA. Here the CDR3 DNA reads TGTGCCAGTATGGGGAGCCGGGGGGCCACTGAAGCTTTCTTT. Its protein is CASMGSRGATEAFF.

This clone was observed a handful of times. V usage is TRBV7-9 and J usage is TRBJ1-4; D is possibly TRBD1 (6 bases). This CDR3 comprises 14 residues. Germline CDR1 is SEHNR and CDR2 is FQNEAQ (reference sequence). V lost 1 base, J lost 4 bases, and 7 bases lay in between. CDR3 protein: CASSLVGGNEKLFF. CDR3 sequence (DNA): TGTGCCAGCAGCTTAGTAGGGGGTAATGAAAAACTGTTTTTT.

The chain combines TRBV28 with TRBJ2-5; perhaps TRBD1 as D (6 bases). The V and J ends lost 3 bases and 1 base respectively, with 12 bases between them. From germline, CDR1 is MDHEN and CDR2 SYDVKM. CDR3 size: 15 residues. The CDR3 sequence is CASSFIQGIQETQYF. In DNA, the CDR3 is TGTGCCAGCAGTTTCATCCAGGGGATCCAAGAGACCCAGTACTTC.

This clone was seen just once. The chain recombines TRBV29-1 with TRBJ1-1; the D gene is possibly TRBD1 (5 bases). Germline CDR1 reads SQVTM; CDR2 reads ANQGSEA. Trimming removed 5 bases at V and 7 bases at J, with 17 bases between. This CDR3 spans 13 amino acids. The CDR3 DNA is TGCAGCGTTCCCTCCTCAGGGATAGGTGAAGCTTTCTTT. This translates into CSVPSSGIGEAFF.

The rearrangement uses TRBV4-2 and TRBJ2-1, with 9 positions matching TRBD2. V lost 3 bases to trimming and J lost 7 bases; unmatched junction nucleotides: 16. The CDR3 spans 18 residues. Germline V gene lookup returns CDR1 LGHNA and CDR2 YNFKEQ. CDR3 loop: CASSQMGVGRGRGNEQFF. The CDR3 DNA sequence: TGTGCCAGCAGCCAGATGGGCGTGGGGCGCGGGAGGGGTAATGAGCAGTTCTTC.